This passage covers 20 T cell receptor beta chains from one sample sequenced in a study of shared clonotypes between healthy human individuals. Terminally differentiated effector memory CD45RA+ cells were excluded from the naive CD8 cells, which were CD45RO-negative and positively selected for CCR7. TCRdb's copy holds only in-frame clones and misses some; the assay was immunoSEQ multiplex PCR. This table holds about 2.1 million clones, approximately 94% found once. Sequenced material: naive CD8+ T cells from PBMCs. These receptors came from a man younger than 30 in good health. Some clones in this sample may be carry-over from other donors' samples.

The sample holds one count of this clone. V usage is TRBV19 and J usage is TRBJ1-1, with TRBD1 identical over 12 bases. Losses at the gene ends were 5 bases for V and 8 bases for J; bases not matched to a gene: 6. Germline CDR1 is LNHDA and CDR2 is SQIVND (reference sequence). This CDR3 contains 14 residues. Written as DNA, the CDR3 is TGTGCCAGTAGTCACTGGGACAGGGGGCGCGAAGCTTTCTTT. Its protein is CASSHWDRGREAFF.

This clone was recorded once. The CDR3 loop is CASSPRKGREGADTQYF. The CDR3 nucleotides are TGTGCCAGCAGCCCCAGAAAGGGGCGGGAGGGGGCAGATACGCAGTATTTT. The chain carries TRBV28 and TRBJ2-3; 9 bases map to TRBD2. After removal of 6 bases from V and 4 bases from J, the junction contained 14 bases not matched to a gene. CDR1 is MDHEN, CDR2 SYDVKM, per germline. CDR3 length: 17 residues. The full variable domain, with the rest looked up from reference TRBV28 and TRBJ2-3, is DVKVTQSSRYLVKRTGEKVFLECVQDMDHENMFWYRQDPGLGLRLIYFSYDVKMKEKGDIPEGYSVSREKKERFSLILESASTNQTSMYLCASSPRKGREGADTQYFGPGTRLTVL.

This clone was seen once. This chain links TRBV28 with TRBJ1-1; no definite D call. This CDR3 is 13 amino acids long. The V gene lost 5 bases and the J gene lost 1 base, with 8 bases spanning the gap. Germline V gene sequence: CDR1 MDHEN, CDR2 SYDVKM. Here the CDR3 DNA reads TGTGCCAGCAGTATAGGGAGGAACACTGAAGCTTTCTTT. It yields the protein CASSIGRNTEAFF. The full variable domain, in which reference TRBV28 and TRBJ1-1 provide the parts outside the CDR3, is DVKVTQSSRYLVKRTGEKVFLECVQDMDHENMFWYRQDPGLGLRLIYFSYDVKMKEKGDIPEGYSVSREKKERFSLILESASTNQTSMYLCASSIGRNTEAFFGQGTRLTVV.

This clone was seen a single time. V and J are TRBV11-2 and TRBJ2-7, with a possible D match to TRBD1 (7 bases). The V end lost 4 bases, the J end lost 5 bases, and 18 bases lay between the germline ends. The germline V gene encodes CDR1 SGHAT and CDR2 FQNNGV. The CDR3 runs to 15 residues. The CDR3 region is CASSSPQGRRDEQYF. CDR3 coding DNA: TGTGCCAGCAGCTCTCCACAGGGGAGGAGAGACGAGCAGTACTTC.

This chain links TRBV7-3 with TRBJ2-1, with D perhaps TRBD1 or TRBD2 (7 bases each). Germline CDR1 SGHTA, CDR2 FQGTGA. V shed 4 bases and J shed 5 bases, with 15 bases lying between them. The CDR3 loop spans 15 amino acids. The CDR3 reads CASSSPTGRDNEQFF. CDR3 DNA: TGTGCCAGCAGCTCACCGACAGGGAGGGACAATGAGCAGTTCTTC.

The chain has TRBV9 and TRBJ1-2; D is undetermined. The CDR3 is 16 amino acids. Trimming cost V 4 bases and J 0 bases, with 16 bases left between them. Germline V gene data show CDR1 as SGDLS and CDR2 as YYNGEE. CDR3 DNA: TGTGCCAGCAGCCCGTGGGATGGTCTAGCTAACTATGGCTACACCTTC. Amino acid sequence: CASSPWDGLANYGYTF.

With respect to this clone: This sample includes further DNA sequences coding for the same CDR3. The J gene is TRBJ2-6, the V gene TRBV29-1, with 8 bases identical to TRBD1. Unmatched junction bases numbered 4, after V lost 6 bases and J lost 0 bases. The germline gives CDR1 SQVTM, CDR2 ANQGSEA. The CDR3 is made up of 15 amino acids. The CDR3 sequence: CSVRDRNSGANVLTF. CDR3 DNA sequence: TGCAGCGTCCGGGACAGGAACTCTGGGGCCAACGTCCTGACTTTC.

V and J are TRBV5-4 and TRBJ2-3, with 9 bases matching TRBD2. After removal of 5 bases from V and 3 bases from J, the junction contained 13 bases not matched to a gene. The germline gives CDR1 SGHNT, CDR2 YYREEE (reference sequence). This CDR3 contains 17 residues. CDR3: CASSPPWGGRATDTQYF. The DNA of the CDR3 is TGTGCCAGCAGTCCCCCTTGGGGCGGGAGGGCGACAGATACGCAGTATTTT.

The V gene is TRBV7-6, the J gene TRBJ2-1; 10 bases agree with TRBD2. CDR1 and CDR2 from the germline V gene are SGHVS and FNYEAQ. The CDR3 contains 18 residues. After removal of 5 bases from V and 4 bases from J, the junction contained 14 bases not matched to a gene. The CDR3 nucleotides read TGTGCCAGCAGCAGGTATGAGATCGGACTAGCGGCGTACAATGAGCAGTTCTTC. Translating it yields CASSRYEIGLAAYNEQFF. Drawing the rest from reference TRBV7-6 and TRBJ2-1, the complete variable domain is GAGVSQSPRYKVTKRGQDVALRCDPISGHVSLYWYRQALGQGPEFLTYFNYEAQQDKSGLPNDRFSAERPEGSISTLTIQRTEQRDSAMYRCASSRYEIGLAAYNEQFFGPGTRLTVL.

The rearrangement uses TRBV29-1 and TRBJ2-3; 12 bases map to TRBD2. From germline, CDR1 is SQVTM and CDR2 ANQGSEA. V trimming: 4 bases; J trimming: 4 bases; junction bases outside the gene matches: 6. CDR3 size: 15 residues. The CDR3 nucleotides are TGCAGCGTTGTAACTAGCGGGAGGTTCGCAGATACGCAGTATTTT. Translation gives CSVVTSGRFADTQYF.

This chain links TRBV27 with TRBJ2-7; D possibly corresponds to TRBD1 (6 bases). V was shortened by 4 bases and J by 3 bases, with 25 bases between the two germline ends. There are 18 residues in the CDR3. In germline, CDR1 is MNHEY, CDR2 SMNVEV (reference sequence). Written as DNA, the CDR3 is TGTGCCAGCAGTTCGTTAGGGAGTAGGAAGGGACATTTCTACGAGCAGTACTTC. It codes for CASSSLGSRKGHFYEQYF.

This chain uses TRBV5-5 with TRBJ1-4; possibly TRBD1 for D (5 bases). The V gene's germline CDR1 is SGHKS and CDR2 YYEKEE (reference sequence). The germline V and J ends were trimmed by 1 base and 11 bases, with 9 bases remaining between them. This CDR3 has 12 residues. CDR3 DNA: TGTGCCAGCAGCTTGTGGGGCGTGAAACTGTTTTTT. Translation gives CASSLWGVKLFF.

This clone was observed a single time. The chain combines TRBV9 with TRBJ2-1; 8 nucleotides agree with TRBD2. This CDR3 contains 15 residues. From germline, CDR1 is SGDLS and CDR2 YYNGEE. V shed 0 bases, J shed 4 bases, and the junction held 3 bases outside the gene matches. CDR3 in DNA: TGTGCCAGCAGCGTAGCTAGCGGGTGGTACAATGAGCAGTTCTTC. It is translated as CASSVASGWYNEQFF.

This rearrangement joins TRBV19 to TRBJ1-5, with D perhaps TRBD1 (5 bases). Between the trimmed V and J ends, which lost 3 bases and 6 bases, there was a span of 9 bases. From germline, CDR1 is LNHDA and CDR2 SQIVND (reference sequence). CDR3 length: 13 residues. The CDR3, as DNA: TGTGCCAGTAGTATTGGGGCCAGTCAGCCCCAGCATTTT. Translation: CASSIGASQPQHF.

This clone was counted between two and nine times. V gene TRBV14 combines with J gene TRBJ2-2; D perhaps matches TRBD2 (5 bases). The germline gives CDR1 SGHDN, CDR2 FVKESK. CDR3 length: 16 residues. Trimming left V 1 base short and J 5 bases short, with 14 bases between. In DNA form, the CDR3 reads TGTGCCAGCAGCCAAGGGTTTAGCGTGTCGACCGGGGAGCTGTTTTTT. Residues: CASSQGFSVSTGELFF.

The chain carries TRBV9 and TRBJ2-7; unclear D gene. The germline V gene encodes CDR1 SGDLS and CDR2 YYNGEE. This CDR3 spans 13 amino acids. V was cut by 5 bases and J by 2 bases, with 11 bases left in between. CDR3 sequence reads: CASRASGAYEQYF. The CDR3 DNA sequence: TGTGCCAGCAGGGCTAGTGGGGCCTACGAGCAGTACTTC. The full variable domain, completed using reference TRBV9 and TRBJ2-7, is DSGVTQTPKHLITATGQRVTLRCSPRSGDLSVYWYQQSLDQGLQFLIQYYNGEERAKGNILERFSAQQFPDLHSELNLSSLELGDSALYFCASRASGAYEQYFGPGTRLTVT.

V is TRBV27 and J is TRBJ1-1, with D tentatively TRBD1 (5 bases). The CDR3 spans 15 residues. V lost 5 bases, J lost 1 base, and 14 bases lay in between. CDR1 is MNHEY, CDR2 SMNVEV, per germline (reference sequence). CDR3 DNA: TGTGCCAGCAGTCCAAGGGGCGGGAGGAACACTGAAGCTTTCTTT. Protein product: CASSPRGGRNTEAFF.

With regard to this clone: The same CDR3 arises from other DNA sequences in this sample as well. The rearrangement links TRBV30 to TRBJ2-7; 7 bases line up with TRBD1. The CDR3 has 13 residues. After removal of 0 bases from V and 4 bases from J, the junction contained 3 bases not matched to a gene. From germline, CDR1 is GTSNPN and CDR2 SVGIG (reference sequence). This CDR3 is CAWSVGTAYEQYF. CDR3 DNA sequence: TGTGCCTGGAGTGTCGGGACAGCTTACGAGCAGTACTTC.

CDR3 residues: CASSFATGGWEQFF. The DNA for the CDR3 is TGTGCCAGTAGTTTCGCCACCGGTGGGTGGGAGCAGTTCTTC. The chain carries TRBV19 and TRBJ2-1; D remains ambiguous. Germline V lookup: CDR1 LNHDA, CDR2 SQIVND (reference sequence). The CDR3 covers 14 residues. Trimming pared 5 bases from V and 10 bases from J, leaving 18 bases between.

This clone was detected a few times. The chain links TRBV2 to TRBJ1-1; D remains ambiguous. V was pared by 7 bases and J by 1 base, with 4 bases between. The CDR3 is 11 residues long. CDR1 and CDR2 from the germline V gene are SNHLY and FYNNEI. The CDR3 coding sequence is TGTGCCAGCATTCAGAACACTGAAGCTTTCTTT. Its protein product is CASIQNTEAFF.